This T cell receptor (beta chain) is from a study of blood T cells in healthy people across ages. Study-level background: About one barcoded beta molecule was captured per two T cells (by template switching).

The CDR3 totals 11 residues. The V and J ends lost 7 bases and 6 bases respectively, with 11 bases between them. The germline gives CDR1 SQVTM, CDR2 ANQGSEA. This clonotype was seen a handful of times. Then a second PCR, running about 7 to 11 cycles, was carried out with a sample-barcoded 5' primer and a J-beta primer mix. Every cDNA molecule carried a tag from a template-switch adaptor bearing 12 random nucleotides. All samples yielded 2.5 million or more CDR3-containing paired-end reads. TCRdb re-called the 5' RACE reads with MiXCR, one entry per CDR3 protein. The table records almost 1 million distinct CDR3 sequences, 51% of them present only once. Total RNA, at least 5 micrograms per sample, came from PBMCs.

The source of this sequence is a woman between 55 and 75 years old in good health. Sample: blood. The chain links TRBV29-1 to TRBJ2-3; a possible D gene is TRBD1 (5 bases). The CDR3, as DNA: TGCAGCGCTTCCAGGGTTGATACGCAGTATTTT. Its translation: CSASRVDTQYF.